Shown below are 18 T cell receptor beta chains from a single sample sequenced in a study of cytomegalovirus exposure and HLA in healthy donors. The PCR ran on 60 Vbeta and 13 Jbeta primers. Assay used: immunoSEQ multiplex PCR; TCRdb lists only in-frame clones, some missing. The repertoire holds fewer than 250,000 clones, almost 75% seen once, with approximately 3.1% in the top ten. Sequenced material: PBMCs. Receptor source: a woman aged 25 to 45 in good health and CMV-seropositive.

A note on this clone: Compared with germline, one end of the junction differs, possibly owing to a read error. The gene calls are TRBV9 and TRBJ2-3; 12 nucleotides align to TRBD1. This CDR3 is built from 15 residues. Germline V gives CDR1 SGDLS, CDR2 YYNGEE. DNA of the CDR3: TGTGCCAGCAGCTCCGGGACAGGGGGCACCGATACGCAGTATTTT. It specifies CASSSGTGGTDTQYF.

This clone was recorded a few times. The chain uses TRBV28 and TRBJ2-5, with 8 bases lining up with TRBD2. The tail of the sequence fits TRBJ2-7 better, so the J call may be wrong. CDR1 and CDR2 (germline): MDHEN, SYDVKM. The CDR3 has 15 residues. CDR3 sequence reads: CASTSASGRVYEQYF. The DNA for the CDR3 is TGTGCCAGCACCTCGGCAAGCGGGAGAGTATACGAGCAGTACTTC.

The V and J genes are TRBV6-4 and TRBJ1-1; 8 nucleotides align to TRBD1. The CDR3 has 15 residues. The germline V gene has CDR1 MRHNA and CDR2 SNTAGT. J gave up 8 bases and V 7 bases, and 15 bases lay outside the gene matches. Here the CDR3 reads CASKIAGGESGEAFF. CDR3 DNA: TGTGCCAGCAAGATCGCAGGGGGCGAATCGGGAGAAGCTTTCTTT.

This clone was recorded a few times. This chain joins TRBV7-2 and TRBJ2-5; 7 bases line up with TRBD2. The better agreement between TRBJ2-7 and the DNA end casts doubt on the J call. The CDR3 is 17 residues long. The germline V gene encodes CDR1 SGHTA and CDR2 FQGNSA. The CDR3 loop is CASSLGGGVAGLYEQYF. The CDR3 coding sequence is TGTGCCAGCAGCTTAGGGGGTGGAGTAGCGGGTCTCTACGAGCAGTACTTC.

The CDR3 sequence: CASSTPPGVHEQYF. In DNA, the CDR3 is TGTGCCAGCAGCACTCCCCCGGGAGTCCACGAGCAGTACTTC. The chain employs TRBV7-6 and TRBJ2-7; possibly TRBD2 for D (6 bases). The length of the CDR3 is 14 residues. Germline loops: CDR1 SGHVS, CDR2 FNYEAQ. V lost 5 bases, J lost 5 bases, and 16 bases lay in between.

The V call is TRBV4-1, the J call TRBJ1-1; TRBD1 matches at 7 bases. The CDR3 runs 15 residues. Germline loops: CDR1 MGHRA, CDR2 YSYEKL. The V segment lost 4 bases and the J segment 3 bases; nucleotides outside the gene matches: 8. DNA of the CDR3: TGCGCCAGCAGCCCGAAACAGGGGACAGACACTGAAGCTTTCTTT. Translated, it gives CASSPKQGTDTEAFF.

The chain has TRBV13 and TRBJ2-7; 9 bases agree with TRBD2. V was pared by 7 bases and J by 6 bases, with 10 bases of the junction left unmatched. This CDR3 comprises 14 residues. CDR1 PRHDT and CDR2 FYEKMQ come from the germline V gene (reference sequence). Here the CDR3 reads CASTLGGRAVEQYF. The CDR3 DNA is TGTGCCAGCACACTTGGCGGGAGGGCCGTCGAGCAGTACTTC. The whole variable domain, filled in from reference TRBV13 and TRBJ2-7, reads AAGVIQSPRHLIKEKRETATLKCYPIPRHDTVYWYQQGPGQDPQFLISFYEKMQSDKGSIPDRFSAQQFSDYHSELNMSSLELGDSALYFCASTLGGRAVEQYFGPGTRLTVT.

The chain's CDR3 is CASSGGVEKLFF. Here the CDR3 DNA reads TGTGCCAGCAGTGGGGGCGTTGAAAAACTGTTTTTT. This chain links TRBV28 with TRBJ1-4; D may be TRBD1 (6 bases). V was pared by 5 bases and J by 7 bases, with 8 bases between. Germline V lookup: CDR1 MDHEN, CDR2 SYDVKM. The CDR3 consists of 12 residues.

The V and J genes are TRBV5-4 and TRBJ2-5; 9 nucleotides line up with TRBD1. The V gene's germline CDR1 is SGHNT and CDR2 YYREEE (reference sequence). This CDR3 has 13 residues. The V and J ends lost 9 bases and 2 bases, in that order; junction bases with no gene match: 5. CDR3 sequence (DNA): TGTGCCATCGGACAGGGGAGGCAAGAGACCCAGTACTTC. Its protein product is CAIGQGRQETQYF.

The gene calls are TRBV4-1 and TRBJ2-4; 7 positions match TRBD1. Unmatched junction bases numbered 10, after V lost 2 bases and J lost 0 bases. Looked up from germline, CDR1 is MGHRA and CDR2 is YSYEKL. The length of the CDR3 is 18 residues. As DNA, the CDR3 is TGCGCCAGCAGCCAACCGGGACAGTTCCCCCTAGCCAAAAACATTCAGTACTTC. Translation gives CASSQPGQFPLAKNIQYF.

V is TRBV6-5 and J is TRBJ2-5; 10 nucleotides match TRBD1. V was clipped by 1 base and J by 5 bases; unmatched bases: 7. CDR1 and CDR2 from the germline V gene are MNHEY and SVGAGI. The CDR3 loop spans 16 amino acids. The CDR3 reads CASSYWGTGVRETQYF. The CDR3, as DNA: TGTGCCAGCAGTTACTGGGGGACAGGGGTTAGGGAGACCCAGTACTTC.

V gene TRBV28 combines with J gene TRBJ1-1; D unresolved. V shed 1 base and J shed 1 base, with 7 bases lying between them. This CDR3 has 14 residues. CDR1 is MDHEN and CDR2 is SYDVKM in the germline V gene. This chain's CDR3 is CASSLYSGNTEAFF. CDR3 DNA: TGTGCCAGCAGTTTATATTCGGGGAACACTGAAGCTTTCTTT.

The chain links TRBV9 to TRBJ2-1; 10 nucleotides line up with TRBD2. J lost 9 bases, V lost 4 bases, and 7 bases had no gene match. The CDR3 runs 14 residues. Germline V gene sequence: CDR1 SGDLS, CDR2 YYNGEE. The CDR3 loop is CASSKAGGLGEQFF. The CDR3 nucleotides read TGTGCCAGCAGCAAAGCGGGAGGGCTGGGTGAGCAGTTCTTC.

This clone is a singleton in its sample. This chain's CDR3 is CASSRQGLNTEAFF. The CDR3 DNA sequence: TGTGCCAGCAGTCGACAGGGTCTGAACACTGAAGCTTTCTTT. This chain joins TRBV6-1 and TRBJ1-1, with 7 bases that match TRBD1. CDR3 length equals 14 residues. The germline CDR1 and CDR2 sequences are MNHNS and SASEGT. The V segment lost 5 bases and the J segment 0 bases; nucleotides outside the gene matches: 3.

The rearrangement joins TRBV10-3 to TRBJ1-2, with 10 bases matching TRBD1. From germline, CDR1 is ENHRY and CDR2 SYGVKD. The ends lost 10 bases at V and 5 bases at J; junction bases unmatched: 7. There are 13 residues in the CDR3. The CDR3: CATARGQGYGYTF. CDR3 DNA: TGTGCCACCGCCCGGGGACAGGGGTATGGCTACACCTTC.

This clone was observed once. The chain uses TRBV7-9 and TRBJ2-5, with a tentative D call TRBD1 (5 bases). The CDR3 is 13 amino acids. CDR1 is SEHNR, CDR2 FQNEAQ, per germline (reference sequence). The V and J ends lost 6 bases and 0 bases respectively, with 8 bases between them. The chain's CDR3 is CASRKDNQETQYF. DNA of the CDR3: TGTGCCAGCAGGAAGGACAACCAAGAGACCCAGTACTTC.

In DNA form, the CDR3 reads TGTGCCAGCAGCCCGACAACAGGGGACACTGAAGCTTTCTTT. Amino acid sequence: CASSPTTGDTEAFF. The chain combines TRBV11-2 with TRBJ1-1; 7 bases are a match to TRBD1. The CDR3 runs to 14 residues. The V gene's germline CDR1 is SGHAT and CDR2 FQNNGV. With 5 bases clipped from V and 3 bases from J, the junction kept 6 bases outside the gene matches.

The chain uses TRBV28 and TRBJ2-5; tentative D call: TRBD1 (5 bases). V lost 6 bases and J lost 5, with 16 bases in between. Looked up from germline, CDR1 is MDHEN and CDR2 is SYDVKM. The CDR3 contains 14 residues. The CDR3 loop reads CASSPFQGGETQYF. The CDR3 coding sequence is TGTGCCAGCAGCCCCTTTCAGGGTGGGGAGACCCAGTACTTC.